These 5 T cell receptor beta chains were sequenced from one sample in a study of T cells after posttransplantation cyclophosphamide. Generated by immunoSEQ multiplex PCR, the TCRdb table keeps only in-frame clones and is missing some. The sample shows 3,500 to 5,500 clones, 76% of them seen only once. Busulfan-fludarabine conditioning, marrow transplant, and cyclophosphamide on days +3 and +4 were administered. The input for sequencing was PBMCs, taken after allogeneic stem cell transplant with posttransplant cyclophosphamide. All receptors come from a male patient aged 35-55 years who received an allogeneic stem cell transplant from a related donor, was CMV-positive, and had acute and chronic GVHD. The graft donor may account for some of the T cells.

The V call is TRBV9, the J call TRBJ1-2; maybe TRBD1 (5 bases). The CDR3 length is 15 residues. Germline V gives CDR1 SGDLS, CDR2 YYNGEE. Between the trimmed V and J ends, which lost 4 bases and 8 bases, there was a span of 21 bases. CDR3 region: CASSSPGLSRRGYTF. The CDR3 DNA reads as TGTGCCAGCAGCTCTCCGGGACTATCAAGGAGGGGCTACACCTTC.

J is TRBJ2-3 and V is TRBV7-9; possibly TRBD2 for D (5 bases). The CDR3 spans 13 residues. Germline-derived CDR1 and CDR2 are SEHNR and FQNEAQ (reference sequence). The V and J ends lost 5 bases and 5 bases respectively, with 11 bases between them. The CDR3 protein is CASSRGSGDTQYF. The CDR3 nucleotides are TGTGCCAGCAGCCGAGGGAGCGGAGATACGCAGTATTTT.

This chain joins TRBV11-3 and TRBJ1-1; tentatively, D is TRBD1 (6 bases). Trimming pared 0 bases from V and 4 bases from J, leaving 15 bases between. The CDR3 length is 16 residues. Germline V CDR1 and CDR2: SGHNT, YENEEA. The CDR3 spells CASSLETGSGGTEAFF. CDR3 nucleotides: TGTGCCAGCAGCTTAGAAACAGGGAGTGGCGGCACTGAAGCTTTCTTT.

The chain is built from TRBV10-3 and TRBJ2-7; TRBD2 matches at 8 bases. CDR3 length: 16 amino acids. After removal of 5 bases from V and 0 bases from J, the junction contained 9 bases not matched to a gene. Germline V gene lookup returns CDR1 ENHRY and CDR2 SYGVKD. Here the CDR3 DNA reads TGTGCCATCAGTCCGGGGGGGGGCAGTAGCTCCTACGAGCAGTACTTC. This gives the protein CAISPGGGSSSYEQYF.

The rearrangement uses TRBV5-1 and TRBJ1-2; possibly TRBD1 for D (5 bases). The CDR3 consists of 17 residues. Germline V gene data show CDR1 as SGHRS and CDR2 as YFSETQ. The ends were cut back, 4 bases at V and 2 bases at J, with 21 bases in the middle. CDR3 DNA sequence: TGCGCCAGCAGCGATCAGGGCGCTGCATTCCTCAACTATGGCTACACCTTC. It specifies CASSDQGAAFLNYGYTF.